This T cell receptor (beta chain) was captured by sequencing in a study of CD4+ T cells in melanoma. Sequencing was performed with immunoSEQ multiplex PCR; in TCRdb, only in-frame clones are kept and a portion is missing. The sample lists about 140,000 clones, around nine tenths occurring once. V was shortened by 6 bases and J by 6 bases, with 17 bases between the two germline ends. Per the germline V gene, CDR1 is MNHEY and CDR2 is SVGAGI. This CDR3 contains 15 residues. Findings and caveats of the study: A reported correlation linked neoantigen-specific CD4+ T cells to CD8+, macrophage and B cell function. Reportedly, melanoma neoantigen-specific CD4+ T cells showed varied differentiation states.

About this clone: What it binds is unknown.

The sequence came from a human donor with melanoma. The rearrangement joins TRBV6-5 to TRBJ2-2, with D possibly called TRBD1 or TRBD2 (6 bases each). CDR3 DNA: TGTGCCAGCAGACAACTAGCCCGGGGGCCCGGGGAGCTGTTTTTT. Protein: CASRQLARGPGELFF.